This is a list of T cell receptor beta chains from one sample in a study of T cells in localized non-small cell lung cancer. Sequencing was performed with immunoSEQ multiplex PCR; in TCRdb, only in-frame clones are kept and a portion is missing. The sample consists of 70,000 to 85,000 clones, roughly 83% of them appearing once. The specimen comprised peripheral blood, sampled before any cancer treatment. These receptor sequences come from a female donor over 55 with stage I lung adenocarcinoma. Each CDR3 is given with its conserved first and last residue. Fields, in order: CDR3 protein, CDR3 DNA, J gene, clone size, V gene, D gene. The D gene is left open where the match is weak. The size field is filled for only some rows; it gives once, few, many or a size class.

CDR3 protein: CATSRDWQGDSPLHF
CDR3 DNA: TGTGCCACCAGCAGAGATTGGCAGGGGGATTCACCCCTCCACTTT
J gene: TRBJ1-6
clone size: NA
V gene: TRBV15
D gene: TRBD1

CDR3 protein: CASSLVWGGNEQFF
CDR3 DNA: TGCGCCAGCAGCTTGGTTTGGGGGGGCAATGAGCAGTTCTTC
J gene: TRBJ2-1
clone size: many
V gene: TRBV5-1
D gene: TRBD2

CDR3 protein: CASSRTSGETQYF
CDR3 DNA: TGTGCCAGCAGCCGCACTAGCGGAGAGACCCAGTACTTC
J gene: TRBJ2-5
clone size: NA
V gene: TRBV7-9
D gene: TRBD2

CDR3 protein: CASSLSDRGETQYF
CDR3 DNA: TGTGCCAGCAGCCTTAGTGATCGGGGGGAGACCCAGTACTTC
J gene: TRBJ2-5
clone size: NA
V gene: TRBV5-4
D gene: NA

CDR3 protein: CASSPDLYSNQPQHF
CDR3 DNA: TGTGCCAGTAGTCCCGACCTTTATAGCAATCAGCCCCAGCATTTT
J gene: TRBJ1-5
clone size: NA
V gene: TRBV19
D gene: NA

CDR3 protein: CASSLVAMSSYNEQFF
CDR3 DNA: TGTGCCAGCAGCTTAGTTGCGATGAGCTCCTACAATGAGCAGTTCTTC
J gene: TRBJ2-1
clone size: NA
V gene: TRBV7-3
D gene: NA

CDR3 protein: CASSIRQGQPQHF
CDR3 DNA: TGTGCCAGTAGTATCCGACAGGGTCAGCCCCAGCATTTT
J gene: TRBJ1-5
clone size: NA
V gene: TRBV19
D gene: TRBD1

CDR3 protein: CASSASGTGLTGELFF
CDR3 DNA: TGTGCCAGCAGCGCCTCCGGGACAGGCCTAACCGGGGAGCTGTTTTTT
J gene: TRBJ2-2
clone size: NA
V gene: TRBV7-3
D gene: TRBD1

CDR3 protein: CASNEGAGADTQYF
CDR3 DNA: TGCGCCAGCAATGAGGGGGCTGGCGCAGATACGCAGTATTTT
J gene: TRBJ2-3
clone size: NA
V gene: TRBV5-1
D gene: TRBD1

CDR3 protein: CASSPDRDTEAFF
CDR3 DNA: TGTGCCAGCAGCCCCGACAGGGACACTGAAGCTTTCTTT
J gene: TRBJ1-1
clone size: NA
V gene: TRBV6-4
D gene: TRBD1

CDR3 protein: CASSIRGYGYTF
CDR3 DNA: TGTGCCAGTAGTATAAGGGGTTATGGCTACACCTTC
J gene: TRBJ1-2
clone size: NA
V gene: TRBV19
D gene: NA

CDR3 protein: CASSSGLAGGVEAQYF
CDR3 DNA: TGTGCCAGCAGCTCGGGACTAGCGGGAGGAGTAGAGGCCCAGTACTTC
J gene: TRBJ2-5
clone size: once
V gene: TRBV7-2
D gene: TRBD2

CDR3 protein: CASTSRLAGGSDEQFF
CDR3 DNA: TGTGCCAGCACCAGTAGACTAGCGGGGGGGTCAGATGAGCAGTTCTTC
J gene: TRBJ2-1
clone size: NA
V gene: TRBV7-2
D gene: TRBD2

CDR3 protein: CASSFFGSYNEQFF
CDR3 DNA: TGTGCCAGCAGTTTTTTCGGCTCCTACAATGAGCAGTTCTTC
J gene: TRBJ2-1
clone size: NA
V gene: TRBV28
D gene: NA

CDR3 protein: CASRFSGDTDTQYF
CDR3 DNA: TGTGCCAGCAGATTTAGCGGGGACACAGATACGCAGTATTTT
J gene: TRBJ2-3
clone size: NA
V gene: TRBV6-6
D gene: TRBD2

CDR3 protein: CAISESTSSGELFF
CDR3 DNA: TGTGCCATCAGTGAGTCAACTAGCAGCGGGGAGCTGTTTTTT
J gene: TRBJ2-2
clone size: NA
V gene: TRBV10-3
D gene: NA

CDR3 protein: CASSETWDIGRYNEQFF
CDR3 DNA: TGCGCCAGCAGCGAAACCTGGGACATCGGCCGTTACAATGAGCAGTTCTTC
J gene: TRBJ2-1
clone size: NA
V gene: TRBV4-1
D gene: NA

CDR3 protein: CASSQELGLGETQYF
CDR3 DNA: TGCGCCAGCAGCCAAGAATTGGGCCTTGGGGAGACCCAGTACTTC
J gene: TRBJ2-5
clone size: NA
V gene: TRBV4-3
D gene: NA

CDR3 protein: CASSLGQGANTGELFF
CDR3 DNA: TGTGCCAGCAGCTTAGGGCAGGGCGCGAACACCGGGGAGCTGTTTTTT
J gene: TRBJ2-2
clone size: NA
V gene: TRBV7-2
D gene: NA

CDR3 protein: CASSFQGATDEQYF
CDR3 DNA: TGCGCCAGCAGCTTTCAGGGGGCGACGGACGAGCAGTACTTC
J gene: TRBJ2-7
clone size: NA
V gene: TRBV5-1
D gene: TRBD1

CDR3 protein: CASRSPGVSLHF
CDR3 DNA: TGTGCCAGCAGAAGTCCAGGGGTATCCCTCCACTTT
J gene: TRBJ1-6
clone size: NA
V gene: TRBV6-5
D gene: NA

CDR3 protein: CASSTDRGLETQYF
CDR3 DNA: TGCGCCAGCAGCACCGACAGGGGTTTGGAGACCCAGTACTTC
J gene: TRBJ2-5
clone size: NA
V gene: TRBV5-1
D gene: TRBD1

CDR3 protein: CASSPPGFQETQYF
CDR3 DNA: TGTGCCAGCAGTCCCCCCGGATTCCAAGAGACCCAGTACTTC
J gene: TRBJ2-5
clone size: NA
V gene: TRBV6-5
D gene: NA

CDR3 protein: CASSHSAGGLGYGYTF
CDR3 DNA: TGCGCCAGCAGCCACTCAGCAGGGGGCTTGGGCTATGGCTACACCTTC
J gene: TRBJ1-2
clone size: NA
V gene: TRBV4-3
D gene: TRBD1

CDR3 protein: CASSLVGRSDTQYF
CDR3 DNA: TGTGCCAGCAGCTTAGTAGGTCGGTCAGATACGCAGTATTTT
J gene: TRBJ2-3
clone size: NA
V gene: TRBV11-3
D gene: NA

CDR3 protein: CASSLGRQNIQYF
CDR3 DNA: TGCGCCAGCAGCTTGGGCAGACAAAACATTCAGTACTTC
J gene: TRBJ2-4
clone size: NA
V gene: TRBV5-1
D gene: NA

CDR3 protein: CASSPRTSEYNEQFF
CDR3 DNA: TGTGCCAGCAGCCCGAGGACTAGCGAGTACAATGAGCAGTTCTTC
J gene: TRBJ2-1
clone size: NA
V gene: TRBV11-3
D gene: TRBD2

CDR3 protein: CASSVTQGLADTGELFF
CDR3 DNA: TGTGCCAGCAGCGTAACCCAGGGACTAGCGGACACCGGGGAGCTGTTTTTT
J gene: TRBJ2-2
clone size: NA
V gene: TRBV9
D gene: TRBD2

CDR3 protein: CASSWGFSNQPQHF
CDR3 DNA: TGTGCCAGCAGTTGGGGGTTCAGCAATCAGCCCCAGCATTTT
J gene: TRBJ1-5
clone size: NA
V gene: TRBV27
D gene: NA

CDR3 protein: CASSQGTGSHTEAFF
CDR3 DNA: TGCGCCAGCAGCCAAGGAACAGGGAGTCACACTGAAGCTTTCTTT
J gene: TRBJ1-1
clone size: NA
V gene: TRBV4-1
D gene: NA

CDR3 protein: CASTLASTDTQYF
CDR3 DNA: TGTGCCAGCACCTTGGCTAGCACAGATACGCAGTATTTT
J gene: TRBJ2-3
clone size: NA
V gene: TRBV7-9
D gene: NA

CDR3 protein: CASSLSDESYEQYF
CDR3 DNA: TGTGCCAGCAGCTTATCTGATGAGTCCTACGAGCAGTACTTC
J gene: TRBJ2-7
clone size: NA
V gene: TRBV13
D gene: NA

CDR3 protein: CASSQAAGGPEDTQYF
CDR3 DNA: TGTGCCAGCAGCCAAGCGGCGGGGGGGCCGGAAGATACGCAGTATTTT
J gene: TRBJ2-3
clone size: once
V gene: TRBV4-2
D gene: TRBD2

CDR3 protein: CASRARPGELFF
CDR3 DNA: TGTGCCAGCAGGGCTAGGCCCGGGGAGCTGTTTTTT
J gene: TRBJ2-2
clone size: NA
V gene: TRBV2
D gene: NA

CDR3 protein: CASSLDSTSTDTQYF
CDR3 DNA: TGTGCCAGCAGCTTGGACTCCACTAGCACAGATACGCAGTATTTT
J gene: TRBJ2-3
clone size: NA
V gene: TRBV5-5
D gene: NA

CDR3 protein: CATSRAWDRGDTQYF
CDR3 DNA: TGTGCCACCAGCAGAGCCTGGGACAGGGGAGATACGCAGTATTTT
J gene: TRBJ2-3
clone size: NA
V gene: TRBV15
D gene: TRBD1

CDR3 protein: CASRPSRGQGTTDTQYF
CDR3 DNA: TGTGCCAGCAGACCTAGCAGGGGACAGGGGACGACAGATACGCAGTATTTT
J gene: TRBJ2-3
clone size: NA
V gene: TRBV21-1
D gene: NA

CDR3 protein: CASSLLTSGSKAGELFF
CDR3 DNA: TGTGCCAGCAGCCTCCTGACTAGCGGGAGTAAGGCCGGGGAGCTGTTTTTT
J gene: TRBJ2-2
clone size: NA
V gene: TRBV7-2
D gene: TRBD2

CDR3 protein: CASSLGQGVDEQFF
CDR3 DNA: TGCGCCAGCAGCTTGGGGCAGGGGGTCGATGAGCAGTTCTTC
J gene: TRBJ2-1
clone size: NA
V gene: TRBV5-1
D gene: TRBD1

CDR3 protein: CASQPGTRYNEQFF
CDR3 DNA: TGTGCCTCCCAGCCAGGGACAAGATACAATGAGCAGTTCTTC
J gene: TRBJ2-1
clone size: NA
V gene: TRBV2
D gene: NA

CDR3 protein: CASSQEKQGHEKLFF
CDR3 DNA: TGCGCCAGCAGCCAAGAGAAACAGGGTCATGAAAAACTGTTTTTT
J gene: TRBJ1-4
clone size: NA
V gene: TRBV4-1
D gene: NA

CDR3 protein: CASSTTTGQGADGYTF
CDR3 DNA: TGTGCCAGCAGCACCACAACCGGACAGGGGGCTGATGGCTACACCTTC
J gene: TRBJ1-2
clone size: NA
V gene: TRBV7-9
D gene: TRBD1

CDR3 protein: CASSSQGAPDTQYF
CDR3 DNA: TGTGCCAGCAGCTCACAGGGGGCCCCAGATACGCAGTATTTT
J gene: TRBJ2-3
clone size: NA
V gene: TRBV11-3
D gene: TRBD1

CDR3 protein: CASSLVEGLSSYEQYF
CDR3 DNA: TGTGCCAGCAGCTTAGTAGAGGGGCTGAGCTCCTACGAGCAGTACTTC
J gene: TRBJ2-7
clone size: NA
V gene: TRBV11-2
D gene: NA

CDR3 protein: CSVEVARTAQFF
CDR3 DNA: TGCAGCGTTGAAGTGGCCCGGACAGCGCAGTTCTTC
J gene: TRBJ2-1
clone size: NA
V gene: TRBV29-1
D gene: NA

CDR3 protein: CASMVQNTEAFF
CDR3 DNA: TGTGCCAGCATGGTCCAGAACACTGAAGCTTTCTTT
J gene: TRBJ1-1
clone size: few
V gene: TRBV6-1
D gene: NA

CDR3 protein: CASSLSGTSGTGELFF
CDR3 DNA: TGTGCCAGCAGTCTTTCCGGGACTAGTGGTACCGGGGAGCTGTTTTTT
J gene: TRBJ2-2
clone size: NA
V gene: TRBV6-6
D gene: TRBD2

CDR3 protein: CASSVNTDTQYF
CDR3 DNA: TGTGCCAGCAGTGTCAATACAGATACGCAGTATTTT
J gene: TRBJ2-3
clone size: NA
V gene: TRBV2
D gene: NA

CDR3 protein: CASSVVENLYTDTQYF
CDR3 DNA: TGTGCCAGCAGCGTCGTCGAAAATTTATACACAGATACGCAGTATTTT
J gene: TRBJ2-3
clone size: NA
V gene: TRBV9
D gene: NA

CDR3 protein: CASSSRGSRGSPLHF
CDR3 DNA: TGTGCCAGCAGTTCCAGGGGGTCTAGGGGTTCACCCCTCCACTTT
J gene: TRBJ1-6
clone size: NA
V gene: TRBV6-5
D gene: TRBD1

CDR3 protein: CASSLGASVADTQYF
CDR3 DNA: TGTGCCAGCAGCTTAGGAGCCAGCGTGGCAGATACGCAGTATTTT
J gene: TRBJ2-3
clone size: few
V gene: TRBV7-8
D gene: NA

CDR3 protein: CASSVRGGNSPLHF
CDR3 DNA: TGTGCCAGCAGCGTAAGAGGAGGCAATTCACCCCTCCACTTT
J gene: TRBJ1-6
clone size: once
V gene: TRBV9
D gene: NA

CDR3 protein: CASSPQDWLNTGELFF
CDR3 DNA: TGCGCCAGCAGCCCCCAGGACTGGCTGAACACCGGGGAGCTGTTTTTT
J gene: TRBJ2-2
clone size: few
V gene: TRBV5-1
D gene: NA

CDR3 protein: CATSRDVNTEAFF
CDR3 DNA: TGTGCCACCAGCAGAGATGTGAACACTGAAGCTTTCTTT
J gene: TRBJ1-1
clone size: NA
V gene: TRBV15
D gene: NA

CDR3 protein: CASSDTVEQFF
CDR3 DNA: TGCGCCAGCAGCGATACGGTTGAGCAGTTCTTC
J gene: TRBJ2-1
clone size: once
V gene: TRBV5-1
D gene: NA

CDR3 protein: CASSYSLPETQYF
CDR3 DNA: TGTGCCAGCAGTTACAGTCTCCCGGAGACCCAGTACTTC
J gene: TRBJ2-5
clone size: once
V gene: TRBV6-5
D gene: NA

CDR3 protein: CASSYRGPGSGNTIYF
CDR3 DNA: TGTGCCAGCAGTTACAGGGGGCCCGGCTCTGGAAACACCATATATTTT
J gene: TRBJ1-3
clone size: once
V gene: TRBV6-5
D gene: TRBD1

CDR3 protein: CAISGGQEAFF
CDR3 DNA: TGTGCCATCAGTGGGGGACAGGAAGCTTTCTTT
J gene: TRBJ1-1
clone size: NA
V gene: TRBV6-5
D gene: TRBD1

CDR3 protein: CASSPLARNNEQFF
CDR3 DNA: TGTGCCAGCAGCCCCCTTGCCCGAAACAATGAGCAGTTCTTC
J gene: TRBJ2-1
clone size: NA
V gene: TRBV5-4
D gene: NA